The 7 T cell receptor beta chains presented below share a single source sample, sequenced in a study of shared clonotypes between healthy human individuals. The protocol was immunoSEQ multiplex PCR, while the TCRdb copy is restricted to in-frame clones and leaves out a portion. The sample lists some 1 million clones, around 74% occurring once. The material sequenced was memory CD4+ T cells sorted from blood. Subset in this sample: CD45RA-negative fraction. The source of these receptors is a man aged 18 to 35 in good health.

This clone is a singleton in its sample. The gene calls are TRBV4-1 and TRBJ1-1; a possible D gene is TRBD1 (5 bases). CDR3 length: 15 amino acids. Germline CDR1 reads MGHRA; CDR2 reads YSYEKL. V was trimmed by 3 bases and J by 1 base, leaving 12 bases between them. In nucleotides, the CDR3 is TGCGCCAGCAGCCACCTAGACAGAAAGAACACTGAAGCTTTCTTT. This codes for CASSHLDRKNTEAFF.

V and J are TRBV18 and TRBJ2-2, with 7 bases fitting TRBD1. V was clipped by 6 bases and J by 0 bases; unmatched bases: 4. Germline CDR1 KGHSH, CDR2 LQKENI. CDR3 length: 15 residues. CDR3: CASSRQGSNTGELFF. The DNA for the CDR3 is TGTGCCAGCTCGCGACAGGGATCGAACACCGGGGAGCTGTTTTTT.

This chain connects TRBV30 to TRBJ1-2; TRBD1 aligns across 8 bases. Unmatched junction bases numbered 8, after V lost 1 base and J lost 4 bases. CDR1 and CDR2 (germline): GTSNPN, SVGIG (reference sequence). CDR3 length: 15 residues. Here the CDR3 DNA reads TGTGCCTGGAGTGCCCCCGGACAGGGAGGCTATGGCTACACCTTC. Amino acid sequence: CAWSAPGQGGYGYTF. Full variable domain (outside the CDR3, taken from reference TRBV30 and TRBJ1-2): SQTIHQWPATLVQPVGSPLSLECTVEGTSNPNLYWYRQAAGRGLQLLFYSVGIGQISSEVPQNLSASRPQDRQFILSSKKLLLSDSGFYLCAWSAPGQGGYGYTFGSGTRLTVV.

V is TRBV11-1 and J is TRBJ2-1, with TRBD2 matching 9 bases. V dropped 0 bases and J dropped 8; count of bases not matched to a gene: 2. Per germline, CDR1 SGHAT and CDR2 FQDESV (reference sequence). The CDR3 spans 14 residues. The CDR3, as DNA: TGTGCCAGCAGCTTAGCGGGACTAGCCCATGAGCAGTTCTTC. Translation: CASSLAGLAHEQFF.

This clone has only a few counts. Other DNA sequences from this sample encode an identical CDR3 as well. The chain links TRBV7-2 to TRBJ1-2; 9 bases agree with TRBD1. The junction had 3 bases not matched to a gene; V was cut back by 5 bases and J by 5 bases. The CDR3 is made up of 13 amino acids. The germline V gene has CDR1 SGHTA and CDR2 FQGNSA. The CDR3 coding sequence is TGTGCCAGCAGCCGGGACAGGGTTTATGGCTACACCTTC. Residues: CASSRDRVYGYTF. The full variable domain, rest sourced from reference TRBV7-2 and TRBJ1-2, is GAGVSQSPSNKVTEKGKDVELRCDPISGHTALYWYRQSLGQGLEFLIYFQGNSAPDKSGLPSDRFSAERTGGSVSTLTIQRTQQEDSAVYLCASSRDRVYGYTFGSGTRLTVV.

The chain uses TRBV6-1 and TRBJ2-5; D perhaps matches TRBD1 (5 bases). Trimming cost V 3 bases and J 5 bases, with 10 bases left between them. Germline CDR1 and CDR2: MNHNS and SASEGT. The CDR3 extends over 13 amino acids. The CDR3, as DNA: TGTGCCAGCAGTGACCAGGGAAAGGAGACCCAGTACTTC. Its translation is CASSDQGKETQYF.

The chain carries TRBV25-1 and TRBJ2-6; D unresolved. The CDR3 loop spans 16 amino acids. Germline-derived CDR1 and CDR2 are MGHDK and SYGVNS. Trimming cost V 6 bases and J 0 bases, with 12 bases left between them. In nucleotides, the CDR3 is TGTGCCAGCAGCGGCTTCGAGGTCTCTGGGGCCAACGTCCTGACTTTC. This sequence encodes CASSGFEVSGANVLTF. Full variable domain (remainder filled in from reference TRBV25-1 and TRBJ2-6): EADIYQTPRYLVIGTGKKITLECSQTMGHDKMYWYQQDPGMELHLIHYSYGVNSTEKGDLSSESTVSRIRTEHFPLTLESARPSHTSQYLCASSGFEVSGANVLTFGAGSRLTVL.